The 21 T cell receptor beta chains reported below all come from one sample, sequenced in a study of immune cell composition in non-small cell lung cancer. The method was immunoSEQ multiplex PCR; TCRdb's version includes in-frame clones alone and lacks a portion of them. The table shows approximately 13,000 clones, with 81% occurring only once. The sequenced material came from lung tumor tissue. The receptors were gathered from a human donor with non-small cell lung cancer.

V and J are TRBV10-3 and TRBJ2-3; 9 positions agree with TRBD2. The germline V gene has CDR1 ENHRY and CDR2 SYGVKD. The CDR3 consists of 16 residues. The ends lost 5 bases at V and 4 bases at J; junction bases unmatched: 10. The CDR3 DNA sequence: TGTGCCATCAGTTCCGGGACTAGCCTTACCGCAGATACGCAGTATTTT. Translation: CAISSGTSLTADTQYF.

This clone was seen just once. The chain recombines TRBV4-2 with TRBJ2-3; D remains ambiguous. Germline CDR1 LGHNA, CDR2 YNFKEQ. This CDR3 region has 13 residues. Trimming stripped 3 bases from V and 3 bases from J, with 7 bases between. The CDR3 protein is CASSQETTDTQYF. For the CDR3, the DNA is TGTGCCAGCAGCCAGGAAACGACAGATACGCAGTATTTT.

CDR3 residues: CASSPLGSGGDTQYF. The CDR3 coding sequence is TGTGCCAGCAGCCCTCTAGGTAGCGGCGGGGATACGCAGTATTTT. This chain connects TRBV9 to TRBJ2-3, with D tentatively TRBD2 (6 bases). V lost 4 bases and J 6 bases, leaving 18 bases between the germline ends. The CDR3 has 15 residues. Germline V lookup: CDR1 SGDLS, CDR2 YYNGEE. The full variable domain, its missing parts supplied by reference TRBV9 and TRBJ2-3, is DSGVTQTPKHLITATGQRVTLRCSPRSGDLSVYWYQQSLDQGLQFLIQYYNGEERAKGNILERFSAQQFPDLHSELNLSSLELGDSALYFCASSPLGSGGDTQYFGPGTRLTVL.

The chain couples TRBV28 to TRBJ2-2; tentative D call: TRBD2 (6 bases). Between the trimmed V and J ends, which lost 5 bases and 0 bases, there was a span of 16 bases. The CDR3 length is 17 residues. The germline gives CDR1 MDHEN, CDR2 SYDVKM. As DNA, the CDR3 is TGTGCCAGCAGTCCCTGGGGACTCCCCGCGAACACCGGGGAGCTGTTTTTT. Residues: CASSPWGLPANTGELFF.

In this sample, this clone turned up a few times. The CDR3 coding sequence is TGTGCCATCAGGACCGGGACTAGCGGGAGAAATGAGCAGTTCTTC. Protein product: CAIRTGTSGRNEQFF. V gene TRBV10-3 combines with J gene TRBJ2-1; 14 bases match TRBD2. This CDR3 spans 15 amino acids. The J segment lost 7 bases and the V segment lost 6 bases, leaving 5 bases of the junction unmatched. Germline assignment: CDR1 ENHRY and CDR2 SYGVKD.

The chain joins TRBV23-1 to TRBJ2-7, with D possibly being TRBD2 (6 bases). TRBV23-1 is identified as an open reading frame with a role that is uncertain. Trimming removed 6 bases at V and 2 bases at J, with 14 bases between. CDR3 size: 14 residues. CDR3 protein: CASSSSPSAYEQYF. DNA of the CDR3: TGCGCCAGCAGCTCTTCCCCTAGCGCCTACGAGCAGTACTTC.

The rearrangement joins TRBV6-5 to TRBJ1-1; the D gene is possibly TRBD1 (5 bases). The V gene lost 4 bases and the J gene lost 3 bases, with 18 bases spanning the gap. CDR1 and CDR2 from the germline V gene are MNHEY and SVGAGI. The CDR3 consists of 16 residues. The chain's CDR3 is CASSSRDSWWDTEAFF. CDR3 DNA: TGTGCCAGCAGTTCCCGGGACTCCTGGTGGGACACTGAAGCTTTCTTT.

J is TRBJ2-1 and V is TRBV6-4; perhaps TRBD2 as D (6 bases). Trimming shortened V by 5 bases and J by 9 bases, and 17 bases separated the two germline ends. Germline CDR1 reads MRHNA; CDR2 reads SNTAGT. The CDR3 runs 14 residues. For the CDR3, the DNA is TGTGCCAGCAGTAATCGGGACTTGGGAGGTGAGCAGTTCTTC. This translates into CASSNRDLGGEQFF.

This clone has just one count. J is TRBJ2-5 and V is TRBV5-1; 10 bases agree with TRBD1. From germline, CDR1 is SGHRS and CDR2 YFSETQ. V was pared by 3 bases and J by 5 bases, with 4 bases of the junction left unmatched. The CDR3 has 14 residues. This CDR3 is CASSSDRGRETQYF. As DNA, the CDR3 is TGCGCCAGCAGCTCCGACAGGGGGCGGGAGACCCAGTACTTC. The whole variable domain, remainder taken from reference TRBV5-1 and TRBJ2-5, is KAGVTQTPRYLIKTRGQQVTLSCSPISGHRSVSWYQQTPGQGLQFLFEYFSETQRNKGNFPGRFSGRQFSNSRSEMNVSTLELGDSALYLCASSSDRGRETQYFGPGTRLLVL.

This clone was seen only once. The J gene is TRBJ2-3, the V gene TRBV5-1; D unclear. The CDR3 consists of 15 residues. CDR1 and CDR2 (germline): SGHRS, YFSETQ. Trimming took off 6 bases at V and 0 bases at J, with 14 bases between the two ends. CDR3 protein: CASNRGRTSTDTQYF. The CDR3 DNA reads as TGCGCCAGCAATCGCGGCAGAACTAGCACAGATACGCAGTATTTT.

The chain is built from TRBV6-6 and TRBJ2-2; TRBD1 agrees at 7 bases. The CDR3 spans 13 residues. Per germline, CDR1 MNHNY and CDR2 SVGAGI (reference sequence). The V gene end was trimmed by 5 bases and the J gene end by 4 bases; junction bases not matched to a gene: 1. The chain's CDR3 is CASSPGGTGELFF. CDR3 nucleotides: TGTGCCAGCAGTCCAGGGGGCACCGGGGAGCTGTTTTTT.

This chain's CDR3 is CASSYSAGGAQETQYF. CDR3 nucleotides: TGTGCCAGCAGTTACTCGGCGGGCGGGGCTCAAGAGACCCAGTACTTC. This chain connects TRBV6-5 to TRBJ2-5; tentative D call: TRBD2 (6 bases). The CDR3 runs to 16 residues. CDR1 and CDR2 from the germline V gene are MNHEY and SVGAGI. Trimming cost V 0 bases and J 2 bases, with 13 bases left between them.

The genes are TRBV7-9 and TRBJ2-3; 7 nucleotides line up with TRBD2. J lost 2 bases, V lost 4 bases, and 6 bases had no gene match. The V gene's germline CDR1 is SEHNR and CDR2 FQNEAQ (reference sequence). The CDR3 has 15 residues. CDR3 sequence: CASSSRAGFTDTQYF. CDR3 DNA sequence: TGTGCCAGCAGCTCTAGAGCGGGGTTCACAGATACGCAGTATTTT.

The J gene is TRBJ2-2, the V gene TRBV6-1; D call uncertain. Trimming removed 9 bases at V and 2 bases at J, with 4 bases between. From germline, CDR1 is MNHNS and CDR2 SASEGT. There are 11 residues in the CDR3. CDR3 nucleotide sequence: TGTGCCAGTGTAAACACCGGGGAGCTGTTTTTT. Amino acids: CASVNTGELFF.

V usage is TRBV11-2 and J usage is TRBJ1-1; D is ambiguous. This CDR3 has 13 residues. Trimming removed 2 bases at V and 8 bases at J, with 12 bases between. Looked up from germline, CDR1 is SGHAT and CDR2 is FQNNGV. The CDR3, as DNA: TGTGCCAGCAGCTTATTGGCAGGACCCGAAGCTTTCTTT. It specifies CASSLLAGPEAFF.

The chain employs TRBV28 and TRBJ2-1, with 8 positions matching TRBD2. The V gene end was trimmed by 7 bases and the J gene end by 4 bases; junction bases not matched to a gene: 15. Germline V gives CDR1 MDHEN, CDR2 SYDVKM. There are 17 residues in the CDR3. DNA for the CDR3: TGTGCCAGCAAAAGCTCGGGTGCGGGAGGAGGGTACAATGAGCAGTTCTTC. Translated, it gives CASKSSGAGGGYNEQFF.

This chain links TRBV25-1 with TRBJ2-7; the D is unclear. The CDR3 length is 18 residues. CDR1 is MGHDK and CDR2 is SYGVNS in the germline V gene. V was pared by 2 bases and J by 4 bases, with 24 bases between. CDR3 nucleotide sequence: TGTGCCAGCAGTGAACATCCTTCCGCCGTCGGCCCTTCTTACGAGCAGTACTTC. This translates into CASSEHPSAVGPSYEQYF.

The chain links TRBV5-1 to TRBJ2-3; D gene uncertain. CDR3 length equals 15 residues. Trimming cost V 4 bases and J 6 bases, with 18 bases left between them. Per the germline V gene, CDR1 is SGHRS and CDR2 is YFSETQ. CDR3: CASSLSPGSLDTQYF. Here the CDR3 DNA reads TGCGCCAGCAGCCTGAGTCCCGGGTCTTTGGATACGCAGTATTTT.

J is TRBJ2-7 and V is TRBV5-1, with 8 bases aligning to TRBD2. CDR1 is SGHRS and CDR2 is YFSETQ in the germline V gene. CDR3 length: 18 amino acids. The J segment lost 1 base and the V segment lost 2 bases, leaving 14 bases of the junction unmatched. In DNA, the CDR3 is TGCGCCAGCAGCTTAGGTGAACGCCTCGGGAGGGAATCCTACGAGCAGTACTTC. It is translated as CASSLGERLGRESYEQYF.

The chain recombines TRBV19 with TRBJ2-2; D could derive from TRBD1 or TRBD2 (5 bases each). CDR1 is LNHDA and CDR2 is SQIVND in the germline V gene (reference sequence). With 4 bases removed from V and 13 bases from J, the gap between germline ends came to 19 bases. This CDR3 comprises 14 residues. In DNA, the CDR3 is TGTGCCAGTAGTAACTCCGGGGCCGGTGGTAGGCTGTTTTTT. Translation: CASSNSGAGGRLFF. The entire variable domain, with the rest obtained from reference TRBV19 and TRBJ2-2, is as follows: DGGITQSPKYLFRKEGQNVTLSCEQNLNHDAMYWYRQDPGQGLRLIYYSQIVNDFQKGDIAEGYSVSREKKESFPLTVTSAQKNPTAFYLCASSNSGAGGRLFFGEGSRLTVL.

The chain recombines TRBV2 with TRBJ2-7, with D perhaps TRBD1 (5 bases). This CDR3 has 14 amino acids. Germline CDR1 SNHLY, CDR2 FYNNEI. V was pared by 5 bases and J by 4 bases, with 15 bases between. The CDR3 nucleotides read TGTGCCAGCAGTACCCTAGGACATGAGTACGAGCAGTACTTC. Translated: CASSTLGHEYEQYF.